These T cell receptor beta chains were read from a single sample in a study of radiotherapy plus CTLA-4 blockade in lung cancer. Data came from immunoSEQ multiplex PCR; TCRdb stores just in-frame clones and leaves some out. Of about 120,000 clones listed, more than 65% are singletons. Here the sequenced sample was peripheral blood, taken from a patient treated with radiotherapy plus ipilimumab. These receptors were obtained from a human donor with non-small cell lung cancer that progressed on radiotherapy plus ipilimumab. Some clones in this sample may be carry-over from other donors' samples. Each CDR3 is given with its conserved first and last residue. A D gene is named only where the DNA matches it firmly. Some rows mark clone size as missing; the rest say once, few, many or name a class of expanded clone.

size,length,J,D,V,DNA,CDR3
-,15,TRBJ2-1,-,TRBV9,TGTGCCAGCAGCGTAGAAGGTAATTCCTACAATGAGCAGTTCTTC,CASSVEGNSYNEQFF
-,13,TRBJ2-2,TRBD1,TRBV4-3,TGCGCCAGCAGCCGACAGGGAACCGGGGAGCTGTTTTTT,CASSRQGTGELFF
few,14,TRBJ1-2,-,TRBV5-6,TGTGCCAGCAGCTACTTGGAGAGAATCTATGGCTACACCTTC,CASSYLERIYGYTF
-,13,TRBJ2-7,TRBD1,TRBV28,TGTGCCAGCAGTTTTCGGGACAGCTACGAGCAGTACTTC,CASSFRDSYEQYF
-,16,TRBJ1-2,TRBD1,TRBV7-9,TGTGCCAGCAGCTTAGCGCACGGACAGGGGGACGGGGGCTACACCTTC,CASSLAHGQGDGGYTF
-,12,TRBJ2-7,TRBD1,TRBV7-6,TGTGCCAGCAGCCCGGGACAGCTGGAGCAGTACTTC,CASSPGQLEQYF
-,11,TRBJ2-5,-,TRBV30,TGTGCCTGGGGACGGCGAGAGACCCAGTACTTC,CAWGRRETQYF
-,12,TRBJ1-2,-,TRBV7-9,TGTGCCAGCAGCCCGACAGGATATGGCTACACCTTC,CASSPTGYGYTF
-,16,TRBJ2-3,TRBD2,TRBV6-1,TGTGCCAGCAGTGAAGAGGCGGGGGGGTTTTTAGATACGCAGTATTTT,CASSEEAGGFLDTQYF
-,11,TRBJ1-1,-,TRBV7-9,TGTGCCAGTAACCGGGACACTGAAGCTTTCTTT,CASNRDTEAFF
-,16,TRBJ1-1,-,TRBV19,TGTGCCAGTAGTATGGAACAGGGATGGAAGAACACTGAAGCTTTCTTT,CASSMEQGWKNTEAFF
-,13,TRBJ1-2,TRBD1,TRBV6-5,TGTGCCAGCAGTGAGGGGACAGGGTGGGGCTACACCTTC,CASSEGTGWGYTF
-,16,TRBJ1-2,-,TRBV4-1,TGCGCCAGCAGCCACATCACGGACCGGCTGGGCTATGGCTACACCTTC,CASSHITDRLGYGYTF
few,16,TRBJ2-7,TRBD2,TRBV4-3,TGCGCCAGCAGCCAACAACTCGGACTAGCGGGCAACGAGCAGTACTTC,CASSQQLGLAGNEQYF
-,16,TRBJ1-5,TRBD1,TRBV19,TGTGCCAGTAGTTCCAAGCCGGGACAGGGTTATCAGCCCCAGCATTTT,CASSSKPGQGYQPQHF
-,11,TRBJ2-4,-,TRBV7-9,TGTGCCAGCAGCCTGGGACTCTTTCAGTACTTC,CASSLGLFQYF
-,12,TRBJ1-5,-,TRBV28,TGTGCCAGCAGTGCTCCCAATCAGCCCCAGCATTTT,CASSAPNQPQHF
-,13,TRBJ2-3,-,TRBV5-1,TGCGCCAGCAGCACGTCAACTTTAGATACGCAGTATTTT,CASSTSTLDTQYF
-,17,TRBJ2-7,TRBD1,TRBV5-8,TGTGCCAGCAGCTTGTTTTTTTTGGTACAGGGGTTCCACGAGCAGTACTTC,CASSLFFLVQGFHEQYF
-,14,TRBJ1-5,-,TRBV15,TGTGCCACCAGCACTGAGAGCGCCAATCAGCCCCAGCATTTT,CATSTESANQPQHF
-,16,TRBJ2-7,TRBD2,TRBV27,TGTGCCAACAAGTCATCTAGCGGGGGGAAAACCTACGAGCAGTACTTC,CANKSSSGGKTYEQYF
-,16,TRBJ2-4,-,TRBV28,TGTGCCAGCAGTCTTTTTAGCCGCTCCATCAAAAACATTCAGTACTTC,CASSLFSRSIKNIQYF
once,11,TRBJ1-4,-,TRBV28,TGTGCCAGCAGTTTGCGTGAAAAACTGTTTTTT,CASSLREKLFF
once,15,TRBJ1-1,-,TRBV9,TGTGCCAGCAGCGTAGCTGGGGCGCGGGACACTGAAGCTTTCTTT,CASSVAGARDTEAFF
-,14,TRBJ1-3,TRBD1,TRBV29-1,TGCAGCGTGGGGACAGGGGGGTCTGGAAACACCATATATTTT,CSVGTGGSGNTIYF
-,15,TRBJ1-6,TRBD1,TRBV18,TGTGCCAGCTCACCTATAAGACAGGGATCAGCACCCCTCCACTTT,CASSPIRQGSAPLHF
-,12,TRBJ2-7,-,TRBV6-6,TGTGCCAGCAGTCCGGTCGCCTACGAGCAGTACTTC,CASSPVAYEQYF
-,13,TRBJ2-3,-,TRBV9,TGTGCCAGCAGCGTAGGTAATGGAGATACGCAGTATTTT,CASSVGNGDTQYF
-,17,TRBJ1-1,-,TRBV12-2,TGTGCAAGTCGCTCCCTTAGCGGGACAGGGATAAAAACTGAAGCTTTCTTT,CASRSLSGTGIKTEAFF
-,17,TRBJ1-2,-,TRBV21-1,TGTGCCAGCAGCCTGGGGACAGCCCGAAGGTCTAACTATGGCTACACCTTC,CASSLGTARRSNYGYTF
once,14,TRBJ1-1,-,TRBV6-5,TGTGCCAGCACGTCAGGGTCGGATTACACTGAAGCTTTCTTT,CASTSGSDYTEAFF
-,19,TRBJ2-6,-,TRBV4-2,TGTGCCAGCAGCCCCGGGGTCCCGGGACGGTCCTCTGGGGCCAACGTCCTGACTTTC,CASSPGVPGRSSGANVLTF
-,15,TRBJ2-7,TRBD2,TRBV6-5,TGTGCCAGCAGTCCCGGGACTAGCGATACCTACGAGCAGTACTTC,CASSPGTSDTYEQYF
-,13,TRBJ2-1,-,TRBV7-2,TGTGCCAGCAGCTTATCTCAGTACAATGAGCAGTTCTTC,CASSLSQYNEQFF
-,15,TRBJ2-3,TRBD2,TRBV10-3,TGTGCCATCAGTGGCAAAGCGGGGGGGGTTGGTACGCAGTATTTT,CAISGKAGGVGTQYF
-,14,TRBJ1-5,-,TRBV19,TGTGCCAGTAGTGGCTGGGACAGCAATCAGCCCCAGCATTTT,CASSGWDSNQPQHF
-,14,TRBJ1-1,-,TRBV7-9,TGTGCCAGCAGCTTATCAGGGGCGAACACTGAAGCTTTCTTT,CASSLSGANTEAFF
-,16,TRBJ1-4,TRBD1,TRBV12-5,TGTGCTAGTGGTTTGCTGATCACAGGGGGCTATGAAAAACTGTTTTTT,CASGLLITGGYEKLFF
-,13,TRBJ1-2,TRBD1,TRBV14,TGTGCCAGCAGCCAAGATCTGCAGGGGGACTACACCTTC,CASSQDLQGDYTF
-,16,TRBJ2-2,-,TRBV5-1,TGCGCCAGCAGGCTGGGACCGGGGCCGGTGACCGGGGAGCTGTTTTTT,CASRLGPGPVTGELFF
-,13,TRBJ1-6,-,TRBV30,TGTGCCTGGGGAGGGTTTCGGGATTCACCCCTCCACTTT,CAWGGFRDSPLHF
-,15,TRBJ2-1,TRBD2,TRBV7-2,TGTGCCAGCAGCTCGGGACTAGCGGTCTACAATGAGCAGTTCTTC,CASSSGLAVYNEQFF
-,14,TRBJ1-1,-,TRBV5-5,TGTGCCAGCAGCTCAGGGGCGTCGAGCACTGAAGCTTTCTTT,CASSSGASSTEAFF